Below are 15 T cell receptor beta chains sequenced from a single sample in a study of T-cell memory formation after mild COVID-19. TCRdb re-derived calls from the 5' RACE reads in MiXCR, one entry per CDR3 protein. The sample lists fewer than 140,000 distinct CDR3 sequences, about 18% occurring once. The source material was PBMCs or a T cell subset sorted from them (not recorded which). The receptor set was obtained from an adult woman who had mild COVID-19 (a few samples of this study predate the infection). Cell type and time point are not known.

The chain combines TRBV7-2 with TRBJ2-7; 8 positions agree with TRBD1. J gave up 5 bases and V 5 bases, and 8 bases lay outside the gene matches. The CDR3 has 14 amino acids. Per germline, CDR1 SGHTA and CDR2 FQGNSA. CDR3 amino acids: CASSPRTGIDEQYF. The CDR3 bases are TGTGCCAGCAGCCCTCGGACAGGGATTGACGAGCAGTACTTC.

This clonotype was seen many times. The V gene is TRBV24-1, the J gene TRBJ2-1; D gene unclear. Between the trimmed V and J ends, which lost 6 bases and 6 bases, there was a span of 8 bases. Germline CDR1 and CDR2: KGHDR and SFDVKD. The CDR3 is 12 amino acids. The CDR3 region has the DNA TGTGCCACCAGTCTTGGAAGCAATGAGCAGTTCTTC. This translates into CATSLGSNEQFF.

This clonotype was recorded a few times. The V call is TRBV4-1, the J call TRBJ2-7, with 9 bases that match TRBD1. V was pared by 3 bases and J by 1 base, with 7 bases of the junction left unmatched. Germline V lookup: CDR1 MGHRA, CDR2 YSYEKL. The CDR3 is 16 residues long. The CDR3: CASSHLTGGTSYEQYF. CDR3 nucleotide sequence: TGCGCCAGCAGCCACCTGACAGGGGGGACTTCCTACGAGCAGTACTTC.

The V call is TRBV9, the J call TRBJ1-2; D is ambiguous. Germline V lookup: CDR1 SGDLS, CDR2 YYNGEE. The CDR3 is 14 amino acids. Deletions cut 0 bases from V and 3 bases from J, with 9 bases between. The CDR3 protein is CASSVGENHYGYTF. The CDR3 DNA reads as TGTGCCAGCAGCGTAGGGGAGAATCACTATGGCTACACCTTC.

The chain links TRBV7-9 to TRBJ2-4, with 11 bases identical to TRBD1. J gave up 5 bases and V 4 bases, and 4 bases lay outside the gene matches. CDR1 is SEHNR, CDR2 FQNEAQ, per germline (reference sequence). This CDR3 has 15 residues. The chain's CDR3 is CASSWTGGEENIQYF. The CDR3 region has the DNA TGTGCCAGCAGCTGGACAGGGGGCGAAGAAAACATTCAGTACTTC.

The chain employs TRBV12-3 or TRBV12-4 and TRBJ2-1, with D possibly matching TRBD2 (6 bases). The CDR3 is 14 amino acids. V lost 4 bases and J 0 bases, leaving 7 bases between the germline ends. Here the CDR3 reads CASSYGSSYNEQFF. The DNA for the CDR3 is TGTGCCAGCAGTTACGGGAGCTCCTACAATGAGCAGTTCTTC.

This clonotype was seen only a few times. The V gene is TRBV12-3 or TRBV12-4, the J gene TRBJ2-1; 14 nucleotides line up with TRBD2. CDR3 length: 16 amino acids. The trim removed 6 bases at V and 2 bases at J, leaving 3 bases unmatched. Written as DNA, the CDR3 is TGTGCCAGCAGCCGACTAGCGGGAGGGACCTACAATGAGCAGTTCTTC. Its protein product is CASSRLAGGTYNEQFF.

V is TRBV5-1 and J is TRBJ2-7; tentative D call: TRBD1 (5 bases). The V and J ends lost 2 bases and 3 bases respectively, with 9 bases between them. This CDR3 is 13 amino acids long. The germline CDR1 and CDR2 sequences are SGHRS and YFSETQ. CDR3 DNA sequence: TGCGCCAGCAGCTTTGACAGAGTCTACGAGCAGTACTTC. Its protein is CASSFDRVYEQYF.

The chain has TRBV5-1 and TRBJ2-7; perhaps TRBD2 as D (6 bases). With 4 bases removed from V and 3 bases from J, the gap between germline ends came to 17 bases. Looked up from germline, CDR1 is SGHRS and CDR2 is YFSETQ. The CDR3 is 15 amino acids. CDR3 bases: TGCGCCAGCAGCCCGGCCGATCGAGCGGGCTACGAGCAGTACTTC. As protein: CASSPADRAGYEQYF. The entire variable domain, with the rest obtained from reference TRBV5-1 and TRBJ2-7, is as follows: KAGVTQTPRYLIKTRGQQVTLSCSPISGHRSVSWYQQTPGQGLQFLFEYFSETQRNKGNFPGRFSGRQFSNSRSEMNVSTLELGDSALYLCASSPADRAGYEQYFGPGTRLTVT.

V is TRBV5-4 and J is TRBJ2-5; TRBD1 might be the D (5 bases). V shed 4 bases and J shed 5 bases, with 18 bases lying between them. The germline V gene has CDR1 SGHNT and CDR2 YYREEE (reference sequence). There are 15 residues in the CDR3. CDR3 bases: TGTGCCAGCAGCCCAACCCTCAGGGATCTGGAGACCCAGTACTTC. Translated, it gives CASSPTLRDLETQYF.

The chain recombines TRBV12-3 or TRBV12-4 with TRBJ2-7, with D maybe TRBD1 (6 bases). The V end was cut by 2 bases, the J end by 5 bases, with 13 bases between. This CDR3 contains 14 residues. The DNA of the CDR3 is TGTGCCAGCAGTTTATTTTCAGGGGACAACGAGCAGTACTTC. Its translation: CASSLFSGDNEQYF.

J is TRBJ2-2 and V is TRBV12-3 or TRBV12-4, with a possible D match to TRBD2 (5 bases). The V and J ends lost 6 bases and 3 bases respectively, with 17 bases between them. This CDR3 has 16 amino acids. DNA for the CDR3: TGTGCCAGCAGACCTCAAGTCAGGACTTACACCGGGGAGCTGTTTTTT. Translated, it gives CASRPQVRTYTGELFF.

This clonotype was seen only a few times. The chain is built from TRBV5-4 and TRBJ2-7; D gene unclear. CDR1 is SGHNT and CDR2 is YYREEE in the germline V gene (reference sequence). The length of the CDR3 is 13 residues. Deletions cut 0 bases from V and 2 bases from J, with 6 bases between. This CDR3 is CASSLGTTYEQYF. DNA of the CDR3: TGTGCCAGCAGCTTGGGGACGACCTACGAGCAGTACTTC.

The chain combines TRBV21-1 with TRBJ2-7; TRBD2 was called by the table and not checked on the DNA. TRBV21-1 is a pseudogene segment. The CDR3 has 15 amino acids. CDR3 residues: CATLLASGRYYEQYF. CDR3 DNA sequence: TGTGCCACCCTATTGGCTAGCGGGAGATATTACGAGCAGTACTTC.

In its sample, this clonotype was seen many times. The DNA for the CDR3 is TGTGCCAGCAGCTCCACACACGCGAGCTCCTACAATGAGCAGTTCTTC. It codes for CASSSTHASSYNEQFF. The chain recombines TRBV11-3 with TRBJ2-1; D unclear. In germline, CDR1 is SGHNT, CDR2 YENEEA. The CDR3 length is 16 residues. Deletions cut 4 bases from V and 0 bases from J, with 13 bases between.